Following are 15 T cell receptor beta chains from one sample sequenced in a study of shared clonotypes between healthy human individuals. Generated by immunoSEQ multiplex PCR, the TCRdb table keeps only in-frame clones and is missing some. The sample consists of 2 million to 2.5 million clones, approximately 93% of them appearing once. Sequencing was performed on naive CD4+ T cells from PBMCs. As to subset: CD45RA+ positively selected. All receptors derive from a man aged 18 to 30 in good health. Some clones in this sample may be carry-over from other donors' samples.

This sequence joins TRBV12-5 and TRBJ1-1; D not certain. This CDR3 is built from 12 residues. Germline values: CDR1 LGHNT, CDR2 FRNRAP. With 6 bases removed from V and 5 bases from J, the gap between germline ends came to 10 bases. The CDR3 sequence is CASGQGGTEAFF. CDR3 bases: TGTGCTAGTGGCCAAGGTGGGACTGAAGCTTTCTTT.

Notes on this clone: Other DNA sequences in this sample translate to the same CDR3. The V gene is TRBV5-5, the J gene TRBJ2-3; the D gene is possibly TRBD1 (6 bases). Germline lookup yields CDR1 SGHKS and CDR2 YYEKEE (reference sequence). This CDR3 region has 14 residues. Trimming removed 2 bases at V and 3 bases at J, with 10 bases between. The CDR3 region is CASSFGTGTDTQYF. The CDR3 DNA is TGTGCCAGCAGCTTCGGCACAGGGACAGATACGCAGTATTTT.

The chain is built from TRBV6-6 and TRBJ2-1; D perhaps matches TRBD2 (6 bases). Per the germline V gene, CDR1 is MNHNY and CDR2 is SVGAGI (reference sequence). Trimming took 0 bases from V and 10 from J, leaving 16 bases between them. The CDR3 extends over 15 amino acids. The CDR3 sequence is CASSYSQGGVVEQFF. The CDR3, as DNA: TGTGCCAGCAGTTACTCGCAGGGCGGGGTAGTCGAGCAGTTCTTC.

The rearrangement links TRBV23-1 to TRBJ2-7; D is uncertain. TRBV23-1 is an ORF, and what it does is uncertain. This CDR3 contains 16 residues. V dropped 2 bases and J dropped 4 bases, with 18 bases sitting between them. CDR3 sequence reads: CASSQLRRSARYEQYF. CDR3 nucleotides: TGCGCCAGCAGTCAACTCCGCCGGTCGGCGAGATACGAGCAGTACTTC.

The rearrangement uses TRBV10-3 and TRBJ2-2; 8 bases are a match to TRBD1. Germline V gene data show CDR1 as ENHRY and CDR2 as SYGVKD. V trimming: 5 bases; J trimming: 3 bases; junction bases outside the gene matches: 2. The CDR3 length is 14 residues. Written as DNA, the CDR3 is TGTGCCATCAGTCAGGACAGGGACACCGGGGAGCTGTTTTTT. Translation: CAISQDRDTGELFF.

The chain uses TRBV5-6 and TRBJ2-2, with D possibly TRBD1 on 5 matching bases. Trimming left V 2 bases short and J 0 bases short, with 11 bases between. The CDR3 is made up of 16 amino acids. The V gene's germline CDR1 is SGHDT and CDR2 YYEEEE. The CDR3 is CASSLRTPSNTGELFF. Here the CDR3 DNA reads TGTGCCAGCAGCTTACGGACACCATCGAACACCGGGGAGCTGTTTTTT.

The chain carries TRBV7-8 and TRBJ2-2, with 7 positions matching TRBD2. From germline, CDR1 is SGHVS and CDR2 FQNEAQ. The CDR3 loop spans 16 amino acids. Unmatched junction bases numbered 4, after V lost 2 bases and J lost 1 base. Here the CDR3 DNA reads TGTGCCAGCAGCTTAATTGGCGGGAGGAACACCGGGGAGCTGTTTTTT. This codes for CASSLIGGRNTGELFF.

This chain uses TRBV10-3 with TRBJ1-5; weak D call: TRBD1 (5 bases). In germline, CDR1 is ENHRY, CDR2 SYGVKD. The CDR3 spans 14 residues. V lost 4 bases, J lost 3 bases, and 10 bases lay in between. In DNA, the CDR3 is TGTGCCATCAGTGGGGGCAGCACCAATCAGCCCCAGCATTTT. It is translated as CAISGGSTNQPQHF.

The chain joins TRBV10-3 to TRBJ2-7; 10 nucleotides agree with TRBD1. Trimming cost V 3 bases and J 0 bases; bases outside gene matches: 5. Germline assignment: CDR1 ENHRY and CDR2 SYGVKD. The CDR3 spans 16 residues. In DNA, the CDR3 is TGTGCCATCAGTGACCCCCGGGACAGGGGCTCCTACGAGCAGTACTTC. Encoded protein: CAISDPRDRGSYEQYF.

The rearrangement uses TRBV7-9 and TRBJ2-3, with D tentatively TRBD1 or TRBD2 (5 bases each). From germline, CDR1 is SEHNR and CDR2 FQNEAQ (reference sequence). The V end was cut by 2 bases, the J end by 2 bases, with 11 bases between. The CDR3 consists of 15 residues. DNA for the CDR3: TGTGCCAGCAGCTTAAATGGGGGAGACACAGATACGCAGTATTTT. Protein: CASSLNGGDTDTQYF.

This chain links TRBV5-1 with TRBJ2-7; D might be TRBD2 (5 bases). Between the trimmed V and J ends, which lost 4 bases and 4 bases, there was a span of 12 bases. CDR1 SGHRS and CDR2 YFSETQ come from the germline V gene. The CDR3 covers 13 residues. Written as DNA, the CDR3 is TGCGCCAGCAGCACCCTTGGGGAGTACGAGCAGTACTTC. Translating it yields CASSTLGEYEQYF.

Concerning this clone: At one end the junction does not follow the germline gene, possibly because of a read error. The same CDR3 is also encoded by other DNA sequences in this sample. The chain joins TRBV6-5 to TRBJ2-3; TRBD1 might be the D (6 bases). Germline V gene lookup returns CDR1 MNHEY and CDR2 SVGAGI. This CDR3 comprises 14 residues. For the CDR3, the DNA is TGTGCCAGCAGTTACGGGGGCCCCACAGATACGCAGTACTTT. This translates into CASSYGGPTDTQYF.

The chain recombines TRBV18 with TRBJ2-7, with D possibly called TRBD1 or TRBD2 (5 bases each). Germline loops: CDR1 KGHSH, CDR2 LQKENI. Trimming stripped 2 bases from V and 0 bases from J, with 11 bases between. This CDR3 has 15 amino acids. In DNA form, the CDR3 reads TGTGCCAGCTCACCAGGAAGGGACCGCTCCTACGAGCAGTACTTC. Translated, it gives CASSPGRDRSYEQYF.

The V and J genes are TRBV7-9 and TRBJ2-5; TRBD1 aligns across 8 bases. There are 15 residues in the CDR3. Trimming removed 5 bases from V and 5 bases from J; junction bases left unmatched: 10. Germline V gene sequence: CDR1 SEHNR, CDR2 FQNEAQ (reference sequence). In nucleotides, the CDR3 is TGTGCCAGCAGCCTAGAGACAGGGGTTGGCGAGACCCAGTACTTC. Its translation: CASSLETGVGETQYF.

A remark on this clone: The identical CDR3 is also encoded by other nucleotide sequences in the sample. V is TRBV6-1 and J is TRBJ2-3, with D tentatively TRBD1 (6 bases). CDR3 length equals 14 residues. Between the trimmed V and J ends, which lost 1 base and 3 bases, there was a span of 8 bases. CDR1 is MNHNS and CDR2 is SASEGT in the germline V gene. The CDR3 reads CASSEGRGTDTQYF. DNA for the CDR3: TGTGCCAGCAGTGAAGGTAGGGGGACAGATACGCAGTATTTT.